The rows below give T cell receptor beta chains drawn from one sample of a study of blood T cell repertoires in COVID-19. This table comes from immunoSEQ multiplex PCR, and its TCRdb copy is limited to in-frame clones, with some not included. The repertoire consists of around 320,000 clones, with around 90% occurring once and the leading ten covering approximately 4.3%. The source material was PBMCs or T cells enriched from blood (not recorded which). The source of these receptors is a woman aged 18-35 years with acute COVID-19. Both conserved end residues are part of each CDR3. Each record gives: J gene, V gene, clone size, D gene, CDR3 protein, CDR3 DNA. A D gene is named only where the DNA matches it firmly. Size values are once, few and many counts, or a class for expanded clones, and some rows have none.

J: TRBJ2-6
V: TRBV24-1
size: -
D: -
CDR3: CATSASRSGANVLTF
DNA: TGTGCCACCAGCGCCTCCAGGTCTGGGGCCAACGTCCTGACTTTC

J: TRBJ2-1
V: TRBV2
size: -
D: TRBD2
CDR3: CASSPRGRESSYNEQFF
DNA: TGTGCCAGCAGTCCCCGAGGGCGGGAGAGCTCCTACAATGAGCAGTTCTTC

J: TRBJ2-1
V: TRBV6-5
size: -
D: -
CDR3: CASSLQGNEQFF
DNA: TGTGCCAGCAGTCTACAGGGTAATGAGCAGTTCTTC

J: TRBJ2-7
V: TRBV27
size: -
D: -
CDR3: CASKPDTSYEQYF
DNA: TGTGCCAGCAAACCCGACACGAGCTACGAGCAGTACTTC

J: TRBJ1-1
V: TRBV7-6
size: -
D: -
CDR3: CASSPTLNTEAFF
DNA: TGTGCCAGCAGCCCCACACTGAACACTGAAGCTTTCTTT

J: TRBJ1-2
V: TRBV29-1
size: -
D: TRBD1
CDR3: CSVTRQGGGYTF
DNA: TGCAGCGTGACCAGACAGGGAGGTGGCTACACCTTC

J: TRBJ1-2
V: TRBV28
size: few
D: TRBD1
CDR3: CASSGDRGLGYTF
DNA: TGTGCCAGCAGTGGGGACAGGGGGCTTGGCTACACCTTC

J: TRBJ2-1
V: TRBV28
size: -
D: -
CDR3: CASSFGVSPPRDEQFF
DNA: TGTGCCAGCAGTTTCGGGGTTTCCCCACCCCGCGATGAGCAGTTCTTC

J: TRBJ2-3
V: TRBV27
size: -
D: TRBD1
CDR3: CASSFHWTGATDTQYF
DNA: TGTGCCAGCAGTTTCCACTGGACAGGGGCCACAGATACGCAGTATTTT

J: TRBJ1-4
V: TRBV12-5
size: -
D: -
CDR3: CASGARHRTDLREKLFF
DNA: TGTGCTAGTGGCGCCCGACATCGGACAGATCTTAGGGAAAAACTGTTTTTT

J: TRBJ1-1
V: TRBV28
size: -
D: -
CDR3: CASSLAEVTEAFF
DNA: TGTGCCAGCAGTTTAGCGGAGGTTACTGAAGCTTTCTTT

J: TRBJ1-5
V: TRBV19
size: -
D: TRBD1
CDR3: CASSPSGQGIGGNQPQHF
DNA: TGTGCCAGTAGTCCCAGCGGACAGGGGATCGGGGGCAATCAGCCCCAGCATTTT

J: TRBJ2-1
V: TRBV7-9
size: -
D: -
CDR3: CASSLVISMAEQFF
DNA: TGTGCCAGCAGCTTAGTTATTAGCATGGCTGAGCAGTTCTTC

J: TRBJ2-2
V: TRBV2
size: -
D: -
CDR3: CASSEWRVGTGELFF
DNA: TGTGCCAGCAGTGAATGGAGGGTTGGCACCGGGGAGCTGTTTTTT

J: TRBJ2-3
V: TRBV4-1
size: -
D: -
CDR3: CASSQEGLVGTDTQYF
DNA: TGCGCCAGCAGCCAAGAGGGGCTAGTAGGTACAGATACGCAGTATTTT

J: TRBJ2-1
V: TRBV19
size: -
D: TRBD2
CDR3: CASIGRTSVYNEQFF
DNA: TGTGCCAGTATAGGGCGGACTAGCGTCTACAATGAGCAGTTCTTC

J: TRBJ1-1
V: TRBV12-3/TRBV12-4
size: -
D: TRBD1
CDR3: CASRGDSNTEAFF
DNA: TGTGCCAGCAGGGGGGACAGCAACACTGAAGCTTTCTTT

J: TRBJ1-1
V: TRBV20-1
size: -
D: -
CDR3: CSARDIQAFF
DNA: TGCAGTGCCCGGGACATTCAAGCTTTCTTT

J: TRBJ1-5
V: TRBV28
size: -
D: -
CDR3: CASTGPQGGAQHF
DNA: TGTGCCAGCACCGGACCCCAAGGAGGAGCCCAGCATTTT

J: TRBJ2-5
V: TRBV2
size: -
D: TRBD2
CDR3: CASSDLAGGPGETQYF
DNA: TGTGCCAGCAGTGATCTAGCGGGAGGGCCGGGGGAGACCCAGTACTTC

J: TRBJ2-1
V: TRBV11-2
size: few
D: TRBD2
CDR3: CASSLDLGLAGNNEQFF
DNA: TGTGCCAGCAGCTTAGACCTGGGACTAGCGGGAAACAATGAGCAGTTCTTC

J: TRBJ1-2
V: TRBV28
size: -
D: -
CDR3: CASSAPGKDYTF
DNA: TGTGCCAGCAGTGCCCCGGGTAAGGACTACACCTTC

J: TRBJ2-5
V: TRBV5-1
size: few
D: -
CDR3: CASSLADREETQYF
DNA: TGCGCCAGCAGCTTAGCGGACAGAGAAGAGACCCAGTACTTC

J: TRBJ2-4
V: TRBV28
size: once
D: -
CDR3: CASSLQGWRAKNIQYF
DNA: TGTGCCAGCAGTCTACAGGGTTGGAGAGCCAAAAACATTCAGTACTTC

J: TRBJ1-1
V: TRBV19
size: -
D: -
CDR3: CASSPGNTEAFF
DNA: TGTGCCAGTAGTCCAGGGAACACTGAAGCTTTCTTT

J: TRBJ1-5
V: TRBV19
size: -
D: -
CDR3: CASSLQGGQPQHF
DNA: TGTGCCAGTAGTCTACAAGGAGGTCAGCCCCAGCATTTT

J: TRBJ2-2
V: TRBV9
size: -
D: TRBD2
CDR3: CASSSLLREGPGELFF
DNA: TGTGCCAGCAGCTCTCTACTGCGGGAGGGCCCCGGGGAGCTGTTTTTT

J: TRBJ2-3
V: TRBV29-1
size: once
D: -
CDR3: CSVVSRSDTQYF
DNA: TGCAGCGTTGTTTCCAGGTCGGATACGCAGTATTTT

J: TRBJ2-7
V: TRBV27
size: -
D: -
CDR3: CASSPREERVGYEQYF
DNA: TGTGCCAGCAGCCCCAGGGAAGAGAGAGTTGGCTACGAGCAGTACTTC

J: TRBJ2-3
V: TRBV9
size: -
D: TRBD2
CDR3: CASSAEAGGPTDTQYF
DNA: TGTGCCAGCAGCGCCGAAGCGGGAGGGCCGACAGATACGCAGTATTTT

J: TRBJ1-3
V: TRBV18
size: -
D: TRBD1
CDR3: CASSQGANSLGNTIYF
DNA: TGTGCCAGCTCCCAGGGGGCGAATTCCCTTGGAAACACCATATATTTT

J: TRBJ2-2
V: TRBV6-4
size: -
D: -
CDR3: CASSDSPSEVGELFF
DNA: TGTGCCAGCAGTGACTCGCCTAGCGAAGTCGGGGAGCTGTTTTTT

J: TRBJ1-3
V: TRBV9
size: -
D: -
CDR3: CASSVAGSSGNTIYF
DNA: TGTGCCAGCAGCGTAGCTGGGAGCTCTGGAAACACCATATATTTT

J: TRBJ1-5
V: TRBV28
size: -
D: -
CDR3: CASSSQAQPQHF
DNA: TGTGCCAGCAGTTCTCAAGCTCAGCCCCAGCATTTT

J: TRBJ2-3
V: TRBV5-1
size: -
D: TRBD1
CDR3: CASSFGTGGVLDTDTQYF
DNA: TGCGCCAGCAGCTTCGGGACAGGGGGCGTTCTCGACACAGATACGCAGTATTTT

J: TRBJ1-2
V: TRBV19
size: -
D: -
CDR3: CASSIRGDSYGYTF
DNA: TGTGCCAGTAGTATCAGGGGTGATTCCTATGGCTACACCTTC

J: TRBJ1-2
V: TRBV7-2
size: -
D: -
CDR3: CASSFDGSSYGYTF
DNA: TGTGCCAGCAGCTTTGATGGATCTAGCTATGGCTACACCTTC

J: TRBJ2-2
V: TRBV9
size: once
D: -
CDR3: CASSVRTGELFF
DNA: TGTGCCAGCAGCGTTCGTACCGGGGAGCTGTTTTTT

J: TRBJ1-2
V: TRBV3-1/TRBV3-2
size: -
D: TRBD1
CDR3: CASSQSGQRINYGYTF
DNA: TGTGCCAGCAGCCAATCGGGACAGCGCATTAACTATGGCTACACCTTC

J: TRBJ2-2
V: TRBV18
size: -
D: TRBD2
CDR3: CASSPPRLAGVSTGELFF
DNA: TGTGCCAGCTCACCACCCCGACTAGCGGGAGTAAGCACCGGGGAGCTGTTTTTT